This entry features one T cell receptor beta chain sequence. Its antigen is unidentified. The sample is drawn from a study of graft-versus-host responses after intestinal transplantation. Sequencing was performed with immunoSEQ multiplex PCR; in TCRdb, only in-frame clones are kept and a portion is missing. The profile shows about 120,000 clones, around nine tenths of them singletons. The CDR3 runs 12 residues. V lost 5 bases and J lost 3, with 7 bases in between. Germline CDR1 MNHEY, CDR2 SVGAGI. Notes on the study in general: Among circulating GvH clones, peak levels were associated with early post-transplant declines in HvG clones. The marrow of recipients harbored GvH clones, and ileum or blood showed some of them first.

V is TRBV6-5 and J is TRBJ1-2; D ambiguous. Sequences were derived from unstimulated CD4+ T cells sorted from spleen or lymph node cells, sampled before intestinal transplant. This receptor was obtained from a human donor who received an intestinal transplant. DNA of the CDR3: TGTGCCAGCAGTGGCGGATACTATGGCTACACCTTC. Its protein product is CASSGGYYGYTF.